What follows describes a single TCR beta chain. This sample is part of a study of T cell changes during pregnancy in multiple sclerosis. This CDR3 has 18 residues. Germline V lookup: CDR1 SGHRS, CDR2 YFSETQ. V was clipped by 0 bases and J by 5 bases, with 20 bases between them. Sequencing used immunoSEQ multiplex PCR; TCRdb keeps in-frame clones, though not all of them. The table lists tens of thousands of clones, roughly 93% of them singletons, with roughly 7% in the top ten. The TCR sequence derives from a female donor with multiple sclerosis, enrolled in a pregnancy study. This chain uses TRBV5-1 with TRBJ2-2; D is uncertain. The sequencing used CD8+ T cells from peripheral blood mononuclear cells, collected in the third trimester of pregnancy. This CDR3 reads CASSLVTVVGRETGELFF. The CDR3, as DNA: TGCGCCAGCAGCTTGGTGACCGTGGTGGGCCGAGAAACCGGGGAGCTGTTTTTT.